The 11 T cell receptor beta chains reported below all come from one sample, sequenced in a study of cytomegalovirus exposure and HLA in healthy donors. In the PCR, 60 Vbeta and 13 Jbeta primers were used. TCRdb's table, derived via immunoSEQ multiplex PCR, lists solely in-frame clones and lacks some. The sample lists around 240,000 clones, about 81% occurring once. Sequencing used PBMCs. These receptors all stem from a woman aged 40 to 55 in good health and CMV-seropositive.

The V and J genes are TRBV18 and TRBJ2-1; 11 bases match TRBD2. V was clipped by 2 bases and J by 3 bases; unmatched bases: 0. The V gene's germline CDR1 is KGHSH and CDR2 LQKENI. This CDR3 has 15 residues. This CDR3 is CASSPGLAGYNEQFF. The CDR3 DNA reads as TGTGCCAGCTCACCAGGACTAGCGGGCTACAATGAGCAGTTCTTC.

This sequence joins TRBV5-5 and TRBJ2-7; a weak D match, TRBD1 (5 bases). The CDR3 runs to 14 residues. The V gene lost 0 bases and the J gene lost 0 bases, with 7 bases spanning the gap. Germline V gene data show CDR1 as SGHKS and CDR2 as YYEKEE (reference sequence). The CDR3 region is CASSLAGYSYEQYF. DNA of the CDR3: TGTGCCAGCAGCTTGGCAGGGTACTCCTACGAGCAGTACTTC.

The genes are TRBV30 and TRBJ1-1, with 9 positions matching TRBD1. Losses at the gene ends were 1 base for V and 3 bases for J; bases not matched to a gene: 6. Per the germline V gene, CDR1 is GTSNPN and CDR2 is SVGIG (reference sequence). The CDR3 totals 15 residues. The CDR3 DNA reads TGTGCCTGGAGTGCCTATGACAGGGGGGACACTGAAGCTTTCTTT. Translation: CAWSAYDRGDTEAFF.

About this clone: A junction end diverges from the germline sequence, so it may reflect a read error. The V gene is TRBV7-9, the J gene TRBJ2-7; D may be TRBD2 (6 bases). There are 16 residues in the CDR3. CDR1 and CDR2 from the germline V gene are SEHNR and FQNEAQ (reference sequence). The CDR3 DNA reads TGTTCCAGCAGCTTAAGGGGAATGGGGGGAAACTACGAGCAGTACTTC. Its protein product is CSSSLRGMGGNYEQYF. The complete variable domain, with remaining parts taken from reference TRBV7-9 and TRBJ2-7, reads DTGVSQNPRHKITKRGQNVTFRCDPISEHNRLYWYRQTLGQGPEFLTYFQNEAQLEKSRLLSDRFSAERPKGSFSTLEIQRTEQGDSAMYLCSSSLRGMGGNYEQYFGPGTRLTVT.

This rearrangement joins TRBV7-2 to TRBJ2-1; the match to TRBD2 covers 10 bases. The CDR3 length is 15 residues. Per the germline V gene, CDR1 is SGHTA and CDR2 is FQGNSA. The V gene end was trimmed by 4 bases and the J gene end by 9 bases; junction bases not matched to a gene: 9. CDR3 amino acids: CASSSTSGSSSEQFF. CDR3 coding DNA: TGTGCCAGCAGCTCGACTAGCGGGTCCTCTAGTGAGCAGTTCTTC.

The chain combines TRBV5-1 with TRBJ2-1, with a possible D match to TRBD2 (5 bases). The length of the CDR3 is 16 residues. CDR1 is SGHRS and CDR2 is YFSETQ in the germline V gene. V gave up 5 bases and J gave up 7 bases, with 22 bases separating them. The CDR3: CASSPGRGGNRNEQFF. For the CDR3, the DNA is TGCGCCAGCAGTCCTGGTCGCGGAGGAAATAGGAATGAGCAGTTCTTC.

CDR3 sequence (DNA): TGCAGCGTTGAAAGTAGGGGTATCCCGGAGACCCAGTACTTC. Protein product: CSVESRGIPETQYF. V is TRBV29-1 and J is TRBJ2-5; perhaps TRBD1 as D (5 bases). Trimming cost V 2 bases and J 5 bases, with 15 bases left between them. The CDR3 contains 14 residues. Germline V lookup: CDR1 SQVTM, CDR2 ANQGSEA.

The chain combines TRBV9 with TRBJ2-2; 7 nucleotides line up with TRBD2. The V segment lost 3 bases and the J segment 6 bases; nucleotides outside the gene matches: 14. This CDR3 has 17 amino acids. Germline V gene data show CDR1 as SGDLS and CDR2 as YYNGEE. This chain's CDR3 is CASSAWGGGITAGELFF. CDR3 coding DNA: TGTGCCAGCAGCGCGTGGGGGGGAGGGATCACCGCCGGGGAGCTGTTTTTT.

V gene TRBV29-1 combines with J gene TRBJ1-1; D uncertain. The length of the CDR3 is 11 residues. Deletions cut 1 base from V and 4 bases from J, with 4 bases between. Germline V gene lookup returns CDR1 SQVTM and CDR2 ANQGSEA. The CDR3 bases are TGCAGCGTTGAAGCAGGCACTGAAGCTTTCTTT. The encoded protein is CSVEAGTEAFF.

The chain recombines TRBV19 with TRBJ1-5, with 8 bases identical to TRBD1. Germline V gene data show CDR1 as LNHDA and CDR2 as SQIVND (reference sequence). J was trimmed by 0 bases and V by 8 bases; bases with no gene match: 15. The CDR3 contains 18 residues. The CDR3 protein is CASGTGTGEGRSNQPQHF. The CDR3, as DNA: TGTGCCAGTGGGACCGGGACAGGAGAGGGTCGTAGCAATCAGCCCCAGCATTTT.

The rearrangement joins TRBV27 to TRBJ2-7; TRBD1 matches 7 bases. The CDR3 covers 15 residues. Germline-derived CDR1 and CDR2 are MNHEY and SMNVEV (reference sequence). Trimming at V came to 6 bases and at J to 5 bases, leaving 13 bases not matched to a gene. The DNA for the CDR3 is TGTGCCAGCAGGTCCTCCCAGGGGGTTCCCCACGAGCAGTACTTC. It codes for CASRSSQGVPHEQYF.